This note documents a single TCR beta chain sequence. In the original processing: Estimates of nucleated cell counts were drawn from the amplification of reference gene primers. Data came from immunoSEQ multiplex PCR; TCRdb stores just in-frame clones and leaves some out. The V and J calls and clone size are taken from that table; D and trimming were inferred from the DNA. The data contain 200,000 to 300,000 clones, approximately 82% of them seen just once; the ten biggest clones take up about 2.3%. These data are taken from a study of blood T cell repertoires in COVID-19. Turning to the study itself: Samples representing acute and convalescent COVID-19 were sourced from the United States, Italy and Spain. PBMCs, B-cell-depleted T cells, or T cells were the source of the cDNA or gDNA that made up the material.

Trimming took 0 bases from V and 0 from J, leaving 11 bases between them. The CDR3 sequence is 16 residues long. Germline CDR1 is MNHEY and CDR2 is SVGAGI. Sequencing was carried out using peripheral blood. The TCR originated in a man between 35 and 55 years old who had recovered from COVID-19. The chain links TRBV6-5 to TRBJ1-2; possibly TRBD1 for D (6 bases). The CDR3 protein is CASSYSEGVANYGYTF. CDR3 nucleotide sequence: TGTGCCAGCAGTTACTCAGAGGGGGTAGCTAACTATGGCTACACCTTC.